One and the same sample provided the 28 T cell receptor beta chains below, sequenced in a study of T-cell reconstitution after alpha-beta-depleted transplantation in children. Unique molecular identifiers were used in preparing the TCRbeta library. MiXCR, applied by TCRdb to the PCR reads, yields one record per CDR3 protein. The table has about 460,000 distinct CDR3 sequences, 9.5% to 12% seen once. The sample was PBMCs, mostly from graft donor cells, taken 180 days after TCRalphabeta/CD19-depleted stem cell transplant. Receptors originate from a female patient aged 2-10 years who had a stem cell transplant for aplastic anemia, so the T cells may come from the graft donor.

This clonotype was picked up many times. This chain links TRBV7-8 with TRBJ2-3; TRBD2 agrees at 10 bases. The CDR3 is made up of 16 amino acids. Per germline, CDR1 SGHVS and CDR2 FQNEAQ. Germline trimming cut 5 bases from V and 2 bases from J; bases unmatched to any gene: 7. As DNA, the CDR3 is TGTGCCAGCAGCCCTAGGACTAGCGGACTCACAGATACGCAGTATTTT. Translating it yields CASSPRTSGLTDTQYF. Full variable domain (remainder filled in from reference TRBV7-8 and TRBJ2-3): GAGVSQSPRYKVAKRGQDVALRCDPISGHVSLFWYQQALGQGPEFLTYFQNEAQLDKSGLPSDRFFAERPEGSVSTLKIQRTQQEDSAVYLCASSPRTSGLTDTQYFGPGTRLTVL.

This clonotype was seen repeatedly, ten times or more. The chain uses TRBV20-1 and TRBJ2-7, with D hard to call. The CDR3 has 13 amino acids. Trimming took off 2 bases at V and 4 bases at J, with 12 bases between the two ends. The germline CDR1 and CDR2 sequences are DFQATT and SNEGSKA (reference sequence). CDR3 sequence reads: CSARSLHPYEQYV. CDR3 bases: TGCAGTGCTAGATCTCTACACCCTTACGAGCAGTACGTC.

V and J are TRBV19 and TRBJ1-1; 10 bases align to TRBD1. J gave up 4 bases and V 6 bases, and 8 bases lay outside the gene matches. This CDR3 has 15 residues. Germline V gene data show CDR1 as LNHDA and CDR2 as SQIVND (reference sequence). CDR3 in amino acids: CASSMTGGTGTEAFF. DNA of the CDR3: TGTGCCAGTAGCATGACAGGGGGCACTGGCACTGAAGCTTTCTTT.

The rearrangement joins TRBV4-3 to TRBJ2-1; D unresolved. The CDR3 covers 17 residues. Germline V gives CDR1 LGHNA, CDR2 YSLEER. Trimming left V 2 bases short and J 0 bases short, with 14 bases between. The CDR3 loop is CASSQTIVVGSYNEQFF. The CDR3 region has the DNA TGCGCCAGCAGCCAAACGATCGTGGTAGGCTCCTACAATGAGCAGTTCTTC.

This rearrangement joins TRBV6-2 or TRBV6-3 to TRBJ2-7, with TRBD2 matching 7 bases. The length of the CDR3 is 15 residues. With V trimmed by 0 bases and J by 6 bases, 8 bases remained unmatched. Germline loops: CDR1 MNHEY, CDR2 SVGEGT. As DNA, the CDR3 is TGTGCCAGCAGTTACTCGACGGGGGGAGGATCCGAGCAGTACGTC. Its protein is CASSYSTGGGSEQYV.

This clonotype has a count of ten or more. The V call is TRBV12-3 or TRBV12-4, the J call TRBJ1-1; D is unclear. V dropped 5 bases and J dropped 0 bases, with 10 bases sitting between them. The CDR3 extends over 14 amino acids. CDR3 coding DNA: TGTGCCAGCAGTCGGGAGTCCATGAACACTGAAGCTTTCTTT. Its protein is CASSRESMNTEAFF.

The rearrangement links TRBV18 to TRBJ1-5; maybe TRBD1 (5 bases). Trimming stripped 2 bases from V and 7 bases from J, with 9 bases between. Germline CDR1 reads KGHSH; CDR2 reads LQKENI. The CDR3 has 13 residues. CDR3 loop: CASSPEGWQPQHF. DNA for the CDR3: TGTGCCAGCTCACCAGAGGGGTGGCAGCCCCAGCATTTT.

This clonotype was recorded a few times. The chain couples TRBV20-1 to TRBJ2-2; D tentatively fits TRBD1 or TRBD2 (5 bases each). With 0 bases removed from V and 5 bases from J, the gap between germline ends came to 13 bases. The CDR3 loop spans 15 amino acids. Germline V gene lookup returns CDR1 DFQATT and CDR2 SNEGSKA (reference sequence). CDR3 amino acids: CSARDLGTETGELFF. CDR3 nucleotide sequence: TGCAGTGCTAGAGATCTGGGGACCGAAACCGGGGAGCTGTTTTTT.

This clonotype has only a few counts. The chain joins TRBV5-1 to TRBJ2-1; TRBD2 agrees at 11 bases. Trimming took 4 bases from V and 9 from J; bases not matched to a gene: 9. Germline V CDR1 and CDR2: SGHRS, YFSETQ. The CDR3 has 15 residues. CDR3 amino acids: CASSALAGVTSEQFF. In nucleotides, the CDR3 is TGCGCCAGCAGCGCACTAGCGGGAGTGACTAGTGAGCAGTTCTTC. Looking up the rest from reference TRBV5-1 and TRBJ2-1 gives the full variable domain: KAGVTQTPRYLIKTRGQQVTLSCSPISGHRSVSWYQQTPGQGLQFLFEYFSETQRNKGNFPGRFSGRQFSNSRSEMNVSTLELGDSALYLCASSALAGVTSEQFFGPGTRLTVL.

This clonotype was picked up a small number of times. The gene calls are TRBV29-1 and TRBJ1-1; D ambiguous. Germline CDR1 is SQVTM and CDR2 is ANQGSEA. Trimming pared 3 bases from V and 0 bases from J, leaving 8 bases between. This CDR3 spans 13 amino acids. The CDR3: CSVERVMNTEAFF. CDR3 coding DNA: TGCAGCGTTGAGCGGGTCATGAACACTGAAGCTTTCTTT.

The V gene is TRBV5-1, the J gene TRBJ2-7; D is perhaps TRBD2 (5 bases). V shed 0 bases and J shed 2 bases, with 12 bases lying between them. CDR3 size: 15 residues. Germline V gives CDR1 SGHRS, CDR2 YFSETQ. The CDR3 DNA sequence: TGCGCCAGCAGCTTGGGCCCCGGACTGCCCTACGAGCAGTACGTC. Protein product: CASSLGPGLPYEQYV.

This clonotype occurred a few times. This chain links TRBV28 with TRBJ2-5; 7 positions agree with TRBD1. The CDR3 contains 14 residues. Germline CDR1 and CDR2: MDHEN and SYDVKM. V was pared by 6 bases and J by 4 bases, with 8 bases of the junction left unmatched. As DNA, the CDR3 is TGTGCCAGCAGAACTACAGGGGTCCGAGAGACCCAGTACTTC. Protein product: CASRTTGVRETQYF.

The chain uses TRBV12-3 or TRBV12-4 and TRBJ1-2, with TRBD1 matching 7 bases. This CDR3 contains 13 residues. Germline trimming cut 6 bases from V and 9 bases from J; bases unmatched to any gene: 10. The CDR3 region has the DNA TGTGCCAGCAGACCCCAGGGGGGATCGAGCTACACCTTC. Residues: CASRPQGGSSYTF.

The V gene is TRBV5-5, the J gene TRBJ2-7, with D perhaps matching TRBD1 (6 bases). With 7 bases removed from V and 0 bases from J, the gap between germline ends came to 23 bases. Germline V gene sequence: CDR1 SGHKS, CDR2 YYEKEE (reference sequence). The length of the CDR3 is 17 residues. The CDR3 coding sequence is TGTGCCAGCGGAGACTACTGGGACAACCACTACTCCTACGAGCAGTACTTC. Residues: CASGDYWDNHYSYEQYF.

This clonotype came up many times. This CDR3 reads CASSLRGQVTGELFF. The CDR3 DNA follows: TGTGCCAGCAGCCTCAGGGGGCAGGTCACCGGGGAGCTGTTTTTT. The chain has TRBV27 and TRBJ2-2; 8 bases agree with TRBD1. The germline CDR1 and CDR2 sequences are MNHEY and SMNVEV (reference sequence). The CDR3 is made up of 15 amino acids. The junction had 7 bases not matched to a gene; V was cut back by 6 bases and J by 4 bases.

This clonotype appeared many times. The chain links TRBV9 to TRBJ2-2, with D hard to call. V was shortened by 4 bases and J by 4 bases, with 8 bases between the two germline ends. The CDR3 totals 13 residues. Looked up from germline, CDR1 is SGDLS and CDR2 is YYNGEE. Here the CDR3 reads CASSIKSTGELFF. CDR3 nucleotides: TGTGCCAGCAGCATAAAGAGCACCGGGGAGCTGTTTTTT.

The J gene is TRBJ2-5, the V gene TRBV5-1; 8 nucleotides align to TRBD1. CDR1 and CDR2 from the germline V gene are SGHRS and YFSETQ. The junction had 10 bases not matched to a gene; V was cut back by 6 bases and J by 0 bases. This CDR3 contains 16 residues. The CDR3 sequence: CASKSGTGRYQETQYF. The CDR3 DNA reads TGCGCCAGCAAATCCGGGACAGGCAGGTACCAAGAGACCCAGTACTTC.

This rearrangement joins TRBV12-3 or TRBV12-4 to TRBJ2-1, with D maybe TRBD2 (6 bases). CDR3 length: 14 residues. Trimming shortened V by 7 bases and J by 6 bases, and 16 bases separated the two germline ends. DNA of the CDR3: TGTGCCAGCACCTTACGACTAGGAAGCAATGAGCAGTTCTTC. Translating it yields CASTLRLGSNEQFF.

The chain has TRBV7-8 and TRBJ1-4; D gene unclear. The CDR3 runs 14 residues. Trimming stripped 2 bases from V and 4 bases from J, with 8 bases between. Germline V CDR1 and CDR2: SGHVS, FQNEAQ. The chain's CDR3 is CASSLFRFNEKLFF. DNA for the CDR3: TGTGCCAGCAGCTTATTCAGGTTTAATGAAAAACTGTTTTTT.

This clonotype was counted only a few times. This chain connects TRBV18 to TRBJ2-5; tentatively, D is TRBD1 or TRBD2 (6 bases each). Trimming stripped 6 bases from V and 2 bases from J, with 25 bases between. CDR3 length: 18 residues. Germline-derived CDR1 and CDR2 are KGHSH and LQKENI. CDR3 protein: CASSQRLGGTHSQETQYF. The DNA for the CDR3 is TGTGCCAGCTCTCAACGACTAGGGGGTACCCATTCGCAAGAGACCCAGTACTTC.

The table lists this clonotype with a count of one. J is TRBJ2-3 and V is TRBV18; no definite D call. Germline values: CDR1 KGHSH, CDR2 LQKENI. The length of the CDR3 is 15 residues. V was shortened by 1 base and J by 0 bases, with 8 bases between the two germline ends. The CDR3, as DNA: TGTGCCAGCTCACCACTTTACCCTAGCACAGATACGCAGTATTTT. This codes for CASSPLYPSTDTQYF.

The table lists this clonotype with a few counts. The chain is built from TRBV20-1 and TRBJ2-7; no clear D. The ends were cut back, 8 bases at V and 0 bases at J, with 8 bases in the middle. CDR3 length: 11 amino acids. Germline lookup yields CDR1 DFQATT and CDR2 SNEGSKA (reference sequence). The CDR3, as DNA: TGCAGTCCGGCCCTCTCCTACGAGCAGTACTTC. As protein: CSPALSYEQYF.

The CDR3 protein is CATRTSGSGGSYNEQFF. Here the CDR3 DNA reads TGTGCCACCCGGACTAGCGGGAGTGGTGGGTCCTACAATGAGCAGTTCTTC. The V gene is TRBV27, the J gene TRBJ2-1; 13 bases are a match to TRBD2. The germline gives CDR1 MNHEY, CDR2 SMNVEV (reference sequence). The CDR3 contains 17 residues. With 10 bases clipped from V and 1 base from J, the junction kept 10 bases outside the gene matches.

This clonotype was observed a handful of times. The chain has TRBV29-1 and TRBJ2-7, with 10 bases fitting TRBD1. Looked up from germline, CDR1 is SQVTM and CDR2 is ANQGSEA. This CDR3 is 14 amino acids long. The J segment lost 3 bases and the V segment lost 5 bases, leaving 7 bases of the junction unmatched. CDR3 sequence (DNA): TGCAGCGTTCGCCGGGACAGGGGACTCTACGAGCAGTACTTC. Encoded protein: CSVRRDRGLYEQYF.

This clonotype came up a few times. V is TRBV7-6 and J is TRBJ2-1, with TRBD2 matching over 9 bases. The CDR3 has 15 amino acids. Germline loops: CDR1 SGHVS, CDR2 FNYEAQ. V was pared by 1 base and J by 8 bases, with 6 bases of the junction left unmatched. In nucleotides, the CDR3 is TGTGCCAGCAGCTTAGGGGCTAGCGGGAAGGATGAGCAGTTCTTC. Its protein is CASSLGASGKDEQFF.

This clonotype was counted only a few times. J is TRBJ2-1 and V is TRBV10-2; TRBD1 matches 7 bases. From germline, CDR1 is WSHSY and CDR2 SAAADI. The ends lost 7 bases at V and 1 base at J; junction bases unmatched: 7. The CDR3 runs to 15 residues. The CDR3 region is CASKGNRGSYNEQFF. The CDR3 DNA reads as TGCGCCAGCAAGGGGAACAGGGGATCCTACAATGAGCAGTTCTTC.

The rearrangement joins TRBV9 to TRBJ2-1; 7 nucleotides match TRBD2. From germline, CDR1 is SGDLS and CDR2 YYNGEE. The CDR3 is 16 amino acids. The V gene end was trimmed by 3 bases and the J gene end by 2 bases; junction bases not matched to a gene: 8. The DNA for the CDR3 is TGTGCCAGCAGCGATCCCAGGAGCGGGGCCTACAATGAGCAGTTCTTC. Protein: CASSDPRSGAYNEQFF.

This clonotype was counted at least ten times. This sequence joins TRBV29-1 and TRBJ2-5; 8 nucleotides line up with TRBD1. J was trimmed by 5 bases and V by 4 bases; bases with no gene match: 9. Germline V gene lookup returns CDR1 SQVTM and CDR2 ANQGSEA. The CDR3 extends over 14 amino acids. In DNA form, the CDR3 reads TGCAGCGTTGGTCAGGGGGCGGCCGTGGAGACCCAGTACTTC. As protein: CSVGQGAAVETQYF. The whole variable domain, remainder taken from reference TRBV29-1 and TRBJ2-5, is SAVISQKPSRDICQRGTSLTIQCQVDSQVTMMFWYRQQPGQSLTLIATANQGSEATYESGFVIDKFPISRPNLTFSTLTVSNMSPEDSSIYLCSVGQGAAVETQYFGPGTRLLVL.